The clone carrying this T cell receptor (beta chain) was counted ten times or more. The antigen is unknown. Arm-PCR with iRepertoire HTBI primers amplified the CDR3 regions for these TCR beta libraries. TCRdb processed the multiplex PCR reads anew with MiXCR; each CDR3 protein has one entry. This table has about 530,000 distinct CDR3 sequences, more than 15% appearing once. The V gene lost 1 base and the J gene lost 2 bases, with 16 bases spanning the gap. The CDR3 is 17 residues long. Germline V gives CDR1 PRHDT, CDR2 FYEKMQ (reference sequence). The data are from a study of regulatory T cells in long-lasting Graves disease. Study background: The antithyroid drugs taken by newly diagnosed Graves' patients had been used for under 3 months.

Stated time point: newly diagnosed GD, antithyroid drugs for less than 3 months. PBMCs were the source of the RNA used for TCR sequencing. Study findings and constraints: TRBV28, TRBJ1-2 and TRBJ2-5 emerged as the favored segments in persistent disease.

The same data also contributed to another study, on T cells in Graves' hyperthyroidism and ophthalmopathy. From that report: Calling Graves' hyperthyroidism stable meant ophthalmopathy did not progress within 18 months. Before onset, ophthalmopathy was predicted by the model a median roughly 6.4 months earlier.

J is TRBJ2-3 and V is TRBV13; D gene uncertain. The sequenced sample was peripheral blood mononuclear cells (PBMCs), obtained at new diagnosis, from a patient treated with antithyroid drugs. The origin of this receptor is a woman aged 35-65 years with Graves disease. CDR3 in DNA: TGTGCCAGCAGCTTAGTTCCCAACACTGAACCCACAGATACGCAGTATTTT. It translates to CASSLVPNTEPTDTQYF.